The present T cell receptor beta chain was sequenced within a study of neurological immune-mediated disorders. A total of 2 million PBMCs stored at -80 degrees C provided the unsorted libraries. This clonotype was detected many times. The target antigen is unknown. Study outcomes and limitations: Patients with HTLV-1-associated myelopathy had the highest level of TCR clonal expansion, whereas patients with multiple sclerosis had the lowest level, falling beneath the level found in healthy controls. The multiple sclerosis repertoire cluster was not associated with any clinical or MRI feature.

V gave up 0 bases and J gave up 9 bases; unmatched junction bases: 5. Germline V CDR1 and CDR2: MNHEY, SVGEGT. CDR3 length: 13 amino acids. cDNA synthesis was performed by 5'RACE with 10-nucleotide random UMIs. TCRdb reprocessed the 5' RACE reads via MiXCR and lists one record per CDR3 protein. Of tens of thousands of distinct CDR3 sequences in the sample, 2% to 3% were seen once. V is TRBV6-2 or TRBV6-3 and J is TRBJ2-7; 7 bases agree with TRBD1. Sequencing was carried out using PBMCs. The TCR sequence derives from a woman aged 25 to 39 with multiple sclerosis. For the CDR3, the DNA is TGTGCCAGCAGTTACTCCTCCGAGGGGGCGCAGTACTTC. Translation: CASSYSSEGAQYF.